This T cell receptor (beta chain) was recorded in a study of blood T cell repertoires in COVID-19. Whole-study context: Whether acute or convalescent, the COVID-19 samples came from the United States, Italy and Spain. PBMCs, B-cell-depleted T cells, or T cells were the source of the cDNA or gDNA that made up the material.

The CDR3 runs to 17 residues. The germline V gene encodes CDR1 KGHSH and CDR2 LQKENI. The V segment lost 3 bases and the J segment 4 bases; nucleotides outside the gene matches: 14. Per the authors' pipeline: Estimation of nucleated cell counts was performed using reference gene primer amplification. Assay used: immunoSEQ multiplex PCR; TCRdb lists only in-frame clones, some missing. D and trimming come from the DNA, and the V and J calls and clone size come from that table. The sample carries about 69,000 clones, 90% recorded once. Sequencing input: peripheral blood. The chain uses TRBV18 and TRBJ1-2; 7 nucleotides match TRBD1. This TCR was sampled from a man aged 45-65 years with acute or convalescent COVID-19. Here the CDR3 DNA reads TGTGCCAGCTCACCCGAGGAGGGGGCTCCTTTAAGCTATGGCTACACCTTC. Its translation is CASSPEEGAPLSYGYTF.